The present TCR beta chain was sequenced within a study of shared clonotypes between healthy human individuals. The study, taken as a whole, reports: A limitation of the genetic and exposure-history diversity represented arose from few donors. Among the subsets, naive ones generally showed larger estimated richness than memory ones.

This clone came up a few times. What it binds is unknown. Each sample came from a Caucasian adult donor living in Nashville, Tennessee. V lost 6 bases and J lost 8, with 16 bases in between. This CDR3 spans 12 amino acids. From germline, CDR1 is SQVTM and CDR2 ANQGSEA. The authors split each subset's genomic DNA evenly across several immunoSEQ plates. This table comes from immunoSEQ multiplex PCR, and its TCRdb copy is limited to in-frame clones, with some not included. The table has fewer than 2.5 million clones, over 85% seen once; the top ten hold 0.36%. The sequenced sample was naive CD4+ T cells from PBMCs. Subset: CD45RA+ positively selected. The genes are TRBV29-1 and TRBJ1-2; TRBD1 might be the D (6 bases). This receptor was taken from a man younger than 35 in good health. Some clones in this sample may be carry-over from other donors' samples. The CDR3, as DNA: TGCAGCGTCGGAACCAACAGGGAAGGCTACACCTTC. Amino acid sequence: CSVGTNREGYTF.